This T cell receptor (beta chain) was recorded in a study of shared clonotypes between healthy human individuals. The wider study: The cohort had a couple of women and a few men, ages 18 to 49. The study, taken as a whole, reports: A small donor pool kept down the genetic and exposure-history diversity that was represented. What naive subsets generally showed was a larger estimated richness than memory subsets showed.

TCRdb's table, derived via immunoSEQ multiplex PCR, lists solely in-frame clones and lacks some. This sample yields about 2.3 million clones, of which over 90% are seen a single time; 0.3% to 0.4% belongs to the top ten. A word on this clone: Its antigen is unknown.

The split of CD4+ cells yielded CD45RA+ naive and CD45RA-negative memory subsets. The CDR3 length is 18 residues. The germline CDR1 and CDR2 sequences are SGHDN and FVKESK. Between the trimmed V and J ends, which lost 0 bases and 3 bases, there was a span of 17 bases. The genes are TRBV14 and TRBJ1-4, with a tentative D call TRBD1 (6 bases). The receptor comes from a man aged 18-30 years in good health. Some clones in this sample may be carry-over from other donors' samples. Sequencing used naive CD4+ T cells from PBMCs. Described subset: CD45RA+ positively selected. The CDR3 region has the DNA TGTGCCAGCAGCCAAGATGGGGGCGTACTCGATCCTAATGAAAAACTGTTTTTT. Translated, it gives CASSQDGGVLDPNEKLFF.